The clone carrying this T cell receptor beta chain was detected a few times. Antigen: not known. TCRdb re-analysed the 5' RACE reads in MiXCR, keeping a single row per CDR3 protein. The table lists about 320,000 distinct CDR3 sequences, around an eighth of them singletons. The germline CDR1 and CDR2 sequences are MGHRA and YSYEKL. V lost 5 bases, J lost 6 bases, and 23 bases lay in between. The CDR3 extends over 16 amino acids. This entry is derived from a study of T-cell memory formation after mild COVID-19. Overall study results and limits: The appearance of some responding clones in pre-infection memory suggested that cross-reactive memory joined.

This rearrangement joins TRBV4-1 to TRBJ2-7; D is unclear. Specimen: PBMCs or a T cell subset sorted from them (not recorded which). The source is a man between 18 and 35 years old who had mild COVID-19 (a few samples of this study predate the infection). Cell type and time point are not known. The CDR3 region has the DNA TGCGCCAGCAGCTTTCCAGAGATTGGACCGTGGGGCGAGCAGTACTTC. Encoded protein: CASSFPEIGPWGEQYF.